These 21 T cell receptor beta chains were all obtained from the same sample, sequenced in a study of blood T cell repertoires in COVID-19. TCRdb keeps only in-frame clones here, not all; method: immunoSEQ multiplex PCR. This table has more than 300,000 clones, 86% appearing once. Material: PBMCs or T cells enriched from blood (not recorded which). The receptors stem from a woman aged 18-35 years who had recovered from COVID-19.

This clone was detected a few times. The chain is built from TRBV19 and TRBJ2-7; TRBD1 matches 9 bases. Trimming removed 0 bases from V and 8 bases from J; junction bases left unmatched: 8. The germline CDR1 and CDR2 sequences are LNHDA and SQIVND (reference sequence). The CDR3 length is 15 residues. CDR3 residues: CASSIEPSGTGKQYF. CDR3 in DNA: TGTGCCAGTAGTATAGAGCCCTCCGGGACAGGGAAGCAGTACTTC.

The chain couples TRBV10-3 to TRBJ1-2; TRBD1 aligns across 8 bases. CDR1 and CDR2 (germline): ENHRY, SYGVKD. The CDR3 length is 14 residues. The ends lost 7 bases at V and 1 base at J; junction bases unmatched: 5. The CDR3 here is CAIKGQERNYGYTF. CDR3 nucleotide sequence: TGTGCCATCAAGGGACAGGAACGTAACTATGGCTACACCTTC.

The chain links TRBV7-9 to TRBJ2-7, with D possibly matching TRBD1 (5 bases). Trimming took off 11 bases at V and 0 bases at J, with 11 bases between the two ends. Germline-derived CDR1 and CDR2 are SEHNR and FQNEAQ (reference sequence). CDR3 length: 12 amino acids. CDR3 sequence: CAVGPISYEQYF. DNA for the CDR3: TGTGCCGTGGGGCCCATCTCCTACGAGCAGTACTTC.

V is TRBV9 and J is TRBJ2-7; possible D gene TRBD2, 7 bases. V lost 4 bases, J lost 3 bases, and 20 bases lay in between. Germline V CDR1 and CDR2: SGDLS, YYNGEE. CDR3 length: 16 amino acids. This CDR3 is CASSPLVRGRVYEQYF. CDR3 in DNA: TGTGCCAGCAGCCCCCTGGTGCGGGGGCGAGTCTACGAGCAGTACTTC.

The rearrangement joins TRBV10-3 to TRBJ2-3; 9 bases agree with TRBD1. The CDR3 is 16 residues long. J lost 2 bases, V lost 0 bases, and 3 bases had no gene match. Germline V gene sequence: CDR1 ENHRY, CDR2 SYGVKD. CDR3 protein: CAISESTGGHTDTQYF. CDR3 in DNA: TGTGCCATCAGTGAGTCGACAGGGGGGCACACAGATACGCAGTATTTT.

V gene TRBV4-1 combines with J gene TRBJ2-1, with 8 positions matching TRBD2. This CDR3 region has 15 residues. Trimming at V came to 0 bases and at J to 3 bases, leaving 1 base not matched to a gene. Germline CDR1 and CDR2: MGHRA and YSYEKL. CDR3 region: CASSQEGTSYNEQFF. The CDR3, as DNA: TGCGCCAGCAGCCAAGAAGGGACTAGCTACAATGAGCAGTTCTTC.

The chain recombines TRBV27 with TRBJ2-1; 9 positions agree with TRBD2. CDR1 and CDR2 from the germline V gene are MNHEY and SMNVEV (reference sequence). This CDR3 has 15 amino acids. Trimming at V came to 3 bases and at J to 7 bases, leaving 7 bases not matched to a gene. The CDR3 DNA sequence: TGTGCCAGCAGTTTGGCAAGCGGGGGGTTTAATGAGCAGTTCTTC. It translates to CASSLASGGFNEQFF.

CDR3 bases: TGTGCCAGCGGCGGGGGACAGGGAACCTACGAGCAGTACTTC. It specifies CASGGGQGTYEQYF. The chain employs TRBV10-3 and TRBJ2-7; 9 bases agree with TRBD1. The CDR3 covers 14 residues. Losses at the gene ends were 10 bases for V and 2 bases for J; bases not matched to a gene: 9. The germline CDR1 and CDR2 sequences are ENHRY and SYGVKD.

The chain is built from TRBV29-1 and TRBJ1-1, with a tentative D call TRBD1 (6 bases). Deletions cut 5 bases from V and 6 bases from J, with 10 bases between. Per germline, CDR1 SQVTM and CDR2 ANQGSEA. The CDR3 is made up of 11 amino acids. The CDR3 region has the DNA TGCAGCGTTTACAGGGTTTCTGAAGCTTTCTTT. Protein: CSVYRVSEAFF.

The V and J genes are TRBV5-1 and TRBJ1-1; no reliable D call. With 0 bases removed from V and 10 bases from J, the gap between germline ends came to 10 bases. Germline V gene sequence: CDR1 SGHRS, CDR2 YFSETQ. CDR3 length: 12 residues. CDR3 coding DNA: TGCGCCAGCAGCTTGGACGGGTTTGGAGCTTTCTTT. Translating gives CASSLDGFGAFF.

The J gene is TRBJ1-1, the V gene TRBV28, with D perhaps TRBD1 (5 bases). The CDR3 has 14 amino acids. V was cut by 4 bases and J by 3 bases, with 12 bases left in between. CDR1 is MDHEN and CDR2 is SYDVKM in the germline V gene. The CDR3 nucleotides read TGTGCCAGCAGTTCCCAGGGAGGGCACACTGAAGCTTTCTTT. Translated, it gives CASSSQGGHTEAFF.

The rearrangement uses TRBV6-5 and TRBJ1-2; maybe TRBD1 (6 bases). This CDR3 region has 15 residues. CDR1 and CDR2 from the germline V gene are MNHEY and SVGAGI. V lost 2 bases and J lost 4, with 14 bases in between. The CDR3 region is CASSYRRGGPYGYTF. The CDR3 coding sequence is TGTGCCAGCAGTTACCGTCGGGGGGGGCCCTATGGCTACACCTTC.

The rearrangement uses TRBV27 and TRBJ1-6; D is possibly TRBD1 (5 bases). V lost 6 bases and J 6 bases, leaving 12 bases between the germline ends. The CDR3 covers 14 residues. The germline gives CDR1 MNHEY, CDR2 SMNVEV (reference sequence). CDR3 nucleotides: TGTGCCAGCAGCGGGGTCGGGGGTAATTCACCCCTCCACTTT. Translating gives CASSGVGGNSPLHF.

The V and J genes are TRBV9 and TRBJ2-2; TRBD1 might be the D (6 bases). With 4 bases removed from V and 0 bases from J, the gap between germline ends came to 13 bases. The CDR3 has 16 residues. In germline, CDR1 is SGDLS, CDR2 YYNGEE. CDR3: CASSRGAGANTGELFF. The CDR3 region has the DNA TGTGCCAGCAGCCGAGGGGCAGGGGCGAACACCGGGGAGCTGTTTTTT.

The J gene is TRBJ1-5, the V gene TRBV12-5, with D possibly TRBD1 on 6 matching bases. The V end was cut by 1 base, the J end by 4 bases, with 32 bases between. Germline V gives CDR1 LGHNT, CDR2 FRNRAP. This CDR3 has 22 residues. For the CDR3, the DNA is TGTGCTAGTGGTTTGGCCAGGGGTTTTTTAGCCCCGATCTATCCGGCGAATCAGCCCCAGCATTTT. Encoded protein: CASGLARGFLAPIYPANQPQHF. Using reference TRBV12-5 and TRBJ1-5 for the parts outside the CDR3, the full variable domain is DARVTQTPRHKVTEMGQEVTMRCQPILGHNTVFWYRQTMMQGLELLAYFRNRAPLDDSGMPKDRFSAEMPDATLATLKIQPSEPRDSAVYFCASGLARGFLAPIYPANQPQHFGDGTRLSIL.

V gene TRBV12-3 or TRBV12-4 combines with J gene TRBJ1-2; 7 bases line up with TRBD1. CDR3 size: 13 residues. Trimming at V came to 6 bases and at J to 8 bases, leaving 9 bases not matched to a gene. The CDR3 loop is CASRDTGAGGYTF. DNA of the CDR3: TGTGCCAGCAGGGACACAGGGGCAGGCGGCTACACCTTC.

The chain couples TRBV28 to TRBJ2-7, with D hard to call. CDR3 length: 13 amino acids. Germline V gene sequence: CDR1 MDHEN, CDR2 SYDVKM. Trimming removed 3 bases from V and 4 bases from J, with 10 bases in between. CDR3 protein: CASSLQNPYEQYF. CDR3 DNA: TGTGCCAGCAGTTTGCAGAACCCTTACGAGCAGTACTTC.

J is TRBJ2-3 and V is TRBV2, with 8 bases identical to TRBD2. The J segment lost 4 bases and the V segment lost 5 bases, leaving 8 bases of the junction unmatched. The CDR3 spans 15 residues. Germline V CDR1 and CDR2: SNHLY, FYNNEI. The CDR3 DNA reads TGTGCCAGCAGTCTGCAGCGGGGGAGGTCAGATACGCAGTATTTT. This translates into CASSLQRGRSDTQYF.

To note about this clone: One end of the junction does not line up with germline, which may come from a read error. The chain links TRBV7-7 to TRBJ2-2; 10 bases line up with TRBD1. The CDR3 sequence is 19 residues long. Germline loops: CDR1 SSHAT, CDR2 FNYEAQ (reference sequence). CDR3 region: CASSLAPPTGGYDTGELFF. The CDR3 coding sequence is TGTGCTAGCAGCTTAGCACCCCCGACAGGGGGCTACGACACCGGGGAGCTGTTTTTT.

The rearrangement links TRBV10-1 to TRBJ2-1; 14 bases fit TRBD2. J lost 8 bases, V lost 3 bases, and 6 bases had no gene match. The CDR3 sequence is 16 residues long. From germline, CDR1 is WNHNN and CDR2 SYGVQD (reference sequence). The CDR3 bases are TGCGCCAGCAGTGACCCGGGACTAGCGGGGGATGATGAGCAGTTCTTC. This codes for CASSDPGLAGDDEQFF.

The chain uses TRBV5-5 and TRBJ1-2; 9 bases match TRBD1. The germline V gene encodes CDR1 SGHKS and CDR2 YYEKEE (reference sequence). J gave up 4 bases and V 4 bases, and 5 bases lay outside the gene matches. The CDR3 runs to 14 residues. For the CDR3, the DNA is TGTGCCAGCAGCGGGATGGACAGGGGCTATGGCTACACCTTC. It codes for CASSGMDRGYGYTF.